This TCR beta chain comes out of a study of blood T cell repertoires in COVID-19. Study-level information: PBMCs, B-cell-depleted T cells, or T cells provided the cDNA or gDNA that made up the material.

This CDR3 spans 16 amino acids. V lost 1 base and J lost 3, with 15 bases in between. CDR1 and CDR2 from the germline V gene are SGHVS and FQNEAQ. Residents of about two dozen US areas, aged roughly 18 to 89 years, made up the participants. Participants' own reports of clinical history determined their cohort assignment. The method was immunoSEQ multiplex PCR; TCRdb's version includes in-frame clones alone and lacks a portion of them. The data hold roughly 430,000 clones, with around 90% observed a single time. V usage is TRBV7-8 and J usage is TRBJ1-1, with D possibly TRBD1 on 5 matching bases. This sequence originates from a woman between 40 and 50 years old with acute COVID-19. Sequenced input: PBMCs or T cells enriched from blood (not recorded which). The CDR3 region has the DNA TGTGCCAGCAGCTTAGTTGGCAGGGAGGCTCACACTGAAGCTTTCTTT. Translating it yields CASSLVGREAHTEAFF. Combining the CDR3 with reference TRBV7-8 and TRBJ1-1 gives the whole variable domain GAGVSQSPRYKVAKRGQDVALRCDPISGHVSLFWYQQALGQGPEFLTYFQNEAQLDKSGLPSDRFFAERPEGSVSTLKIQRTQQEDSAVYLCASSLVGREAHTEAFFGQGTRLTVV.